This T cell receptor (beta chain) was documented in a study of cytomegalovirus exposure and HLA in healthy donors. The CDR3 consists of 14 residues. Looked up from germline, CDR1 is LNHDA and CDR2 is SQIVND (reference sequence). V dropped 5 bases and J dropped 2 bases, with 13 bases sitting between them. Healthy individuals who donated bone marrow served as the donors. Comments on this clone: Antigen unknown.

With 60 Vbeta and 13 Jbeta primers, the PCR was carried out. The assay was immunoSEQ multiplex PCR, and TCRdb's table has in-frame clones only and misses some. The sample lists 150,000 to 200,000 clones, 70% to 80% occurring once. Study results and limitations: The presence/absence work took it that sequencing depth was about the same across donors. Associated with cytomegalovirus, according to the listing, were about 160 TCR beta chains. In vitro, three CMV-associated chains proved specific for CMV antigens.

This receptor was obtained from a man aged 40-49 years in good health and CMV-seronegative. The specimen was PBMCs. The rearrangement links TRBV19 to TRBJ2-7; tentatively, D is TRBD1 (5 bases). CDR3 loop: CASSPYQGTYEQYF. The CDR3 DNA reads as TGTGCCAGTAGTCCGTACCAGGGAACCTACGAGCAGTACTTC.